These T cell receptor beta chains were read from a single sample in a study of blood T cell repertoires in COVID-19. Clones were sequenced by immunoSEQ multiplex PCR, and TCRdb holds only the in-frame ones, with some missing. Found here are 250,000 to 300,000 clones, 80% to 85% of them singletons; the top ten hold around 2.9%. Sequencing input: peripheral blood. Receptors originate from a woman aged 60-75 years with active or convalescent COVID-19. Each CDR3 is given with its conserved first and last residue. A D gene is named only where the DNA matches it firmly. A row's size may be missing; if present it is once, few, many or a size class.

clone size: .
J gene: TRBJ1-3
V gene: TRBV7-6
D gene: TRBD1
CDR3 DNA: TGTGCCAGCAGCTTAGGGTGGGACAGTAGTAACACCATATATTTT
CDR3 protein: CASSLGWDSSNTIYF

clone size: .
J gene: TRBJ2-1
V gene: TRBV3-1/TRBV3-2
D gene: TRBD2
CDR3 DNA: TGTGCCAGCAGCTTTTTCACGGTGACTAGCAGGAATGAGCAGTTCTTC
CDR3 protein: CASSFFTVTSRNEQFF

clone size: once
J gene: TRBJ2-7
V gene: TRBV5-6
D gene: TRBD1
CDR3 DNA: TGTGCCAGCAGTCCGGCCCCTACAGGGGGCGGTTACGAGCAGTACTTC
CDR3 protein: CASSPAPTGGGYEQYF

clone size: once
J gene: TRBJ1-4
V gene: TRBV15
D gene: .
CDR3 DNA: TGTGCCACCAGCAGCTTCCAGCGGCAGCCCGCAACTAATGAAAAACTGTTTTTT
CDR3 protein: CATSSFQRQPATNEKLFF

clone size: .
J gene: TRBJ2-5
V gene: TRBV9
D gene: .
CDR3 DNA: TGTGCCAGCAGCGTAACGGGGGGCAAGGAGACCCAGTACTTC
CDR3 protein: CASSVTGGKETQYF

clone size: .
J gene: TRBJ1-1
V gene: TRBV6-5
D gene: .
CDR3 DNA: TGTGCCAGCAGTTACTCGGGGAGGGAGCGGAACCCTGAAGCTTTCTTT
CDR3 protein: CASSYSGRERNPEAFF

clone size: .
J gene: TRBJ2-5
V gene: TRBV2
D gene: .
CDR3 DNA: TGTGCCAGCAGTGTGTGGGGGCCCGTGTACCAAGAGACCCAGTACTTC
CDR3 protein: CASSVWGPVYQETQYF

clone size: .
J gene: TRBJ2-7
V gene: TRBV7-2
D gene: TRBD2
CDR3 DNA: TGTGCCAGCAGCTGGGATAGCGGGGAGGCCTACGAGCAGTACTTC
CDR3 protein: CASSWDSGEAYEQYF

clone size: .
J gene: TRBJ1-1
V gene: TRBV5-1
D gene: .
CDR3 DNA: TGCGCCAGCAGCTTGGAGGAGGGTTTGGCTTCTGAAGCTTTCTTT
CDR3 protein: CASSLEEGLASEAFF

clone size: .
J gene: TRBJ1-1
V gene: TRBV5-6
D gene: .
CDR3 DNA: TGTGCCAGCAGCGTTACTCGGGCCAGGGGAACTGAAGCTTTCTTT
CDR3 protein: CASSVTRARGTEAFF

clone size: few
J gene: TRBJ2-7
V gene: TRBV2
D gene: .
CDR3 DNA: TGTGCCAGCAGCAAGTTTAGCTCATCCAACGAGCAGTACTTC
CDR3 protein: CASSKFSSSNEQYF

clone size: .
J gene: TRBJ1-1
V gene: TRBV29-1
D gene: TRBD1
CDR3 DNA: TGCAGCGGAAAGTACGGGACAGGCTACACTGAAGCTTTCTTT
CDR3 protein: CSGKYGTGYTEAFF

clone size: medium-sized
J gene: TRBJ2-1
V gene: TRBV7-2
D gene: .
CDR3 DNA: TGTGCCAGCAGCTTAGCGCCAATGGCTTGGAATGAGCAGTTCTTC
CDR3 protein: CASSLAPMAWNEQFF

clone size: .
J gene: TRBJ1-2
V gene: TRBV2
D gene: .
CDR3 DNA: TGTGCCAGCAGTGGCGGGAGGGTAGGCTATGGCTACACCTTC
CDR3 protein: CASSGGRVGYGYTF

clone size: few
J gene: TRBJ2-1
V gene: TRBV13
D gene: TRBD2
CDR3 DNA: TGTGCCAGCAGCTTAGAAGGGACTAGCGGGAATGAGCAGTTCTTC
CDR3 protein: CASSLEGTSGNEQFF

clone size: .
J gene: TRBJ1-2
V gene: TRBV4-1
D gene: .
CDR3 DNA: TGCGCCAGCAGCCAAGATTGGGGTATAGGGGACTATGGCTACACCTTC
CDR3 protein: CASSQDWGIGDYGYTF

clone size: .
J gene: TRBJ1-2
V gene: TRBV20-1
D gene: .
CDR3 DNA: TGCAAGGCAGCGAACTATGGCTACACCTTC
CDR3 protein: CKAANYGYTF

clone size: .
J gene: TRBJ2-5
V gene: TRBV6-5
D gene: .
CDR3 DNA: TGTGCCAGCACCCCCCTTCCCGGGGGACAAGAGACCCAGTACTTC
CDR3 protein: CASTPLPGGQETQYF

clone size: few
J gene: TRBJ1-2
V gene: TRBV27
D gene: TRBD1
CDR3 DNA: TGTGCCAGCAGTTCCAGGACAGGGGGCAGGGCTAACTATGGCTACACCTTC
CDR3 protein: CASSSRTGGRANYGYTF

clone size: .
J gene: TRBJ1-2
V gene: TRBV6-6
D gene: TRBD1
CDR3 DNA: TGTGCCAGCAGTAAGGACAGGGACTATGGCTACACCTTC
CDR3 protein: CASSKDRDYGYTF

clone size: .
J gene: TRBJ1-2
V gene: TRBV6-5
D gene: TRBD1
CDR3 DNA: TGTGCCAGCAGGAGACAGGGGGCCAACTATGGCTACACCTTC
CDR3 protein: CASRRQGANYGYTF

clone size: .
J gene: TRBJ1-2
V gene: TRBV11-2
D gene: TRBD1
CDR3 DNA: TGTGCCAGCAGCTTAGAAAGGGCAGGGGGCTGGGGCTACACCTTC
CDR3 protein: CASSLERAGGWGYTF

clone size: few
J gene: TRBJ1-5
V gene: TRBV6-5
D gene: .
CDR3 DNA: TGTGCCAGCAGGCAACAGGGTGGTCAGCCCCAGCATTTT
CDR3 protein: CASRQQGGQPQHF

clone size: many
J gene: TRBJ2-2
V gene: TRBV3-1/TRBV3-2
D gene: TRBD1
CDR3 DNA: TGTGCCAGCAGCTCGGGACAGTCGAGAGGCGGGGAGCTGTTTTTT
CDR3 protein: CASSSGQSRGGELFF

clone size: .
J gene: TRBJ1-1
V gene: TRBV7-9
D gene: .
CDR3 DNA: TGTGCCAGCAGCTTTGGAGACTCTAGGACTGAAGCTTTCTTT
CDR3 protein: CASSFGDSRTEAFF

clone size: .
J gene: TRBJ1-5
V gene: TRBV7-2
D gene: .
CDR3 DNA: TGTGCCAGCAGCTTAGTTGGACAGAGCAATCAGCCCCAGCATTTT
CDR3 protein: CASSLVGQSNQPQHF

clone size: .
J gene: TRBJ2-5
V gene: TRBV7-2
D gene: .
CDR3 DNA: TGTGCCAGCAGCTTGACCCGGGAAGAGACCCAGTACTTC
CDR3 protein: CASSLTREETQYF

clone size: .
J gene: TRBJ2-7
V gene: TRBV7-9
D gene: .
CDR3 DNA: TGTGCCAGCAGCTTTTCAGGCAGCCTCGAGCAGTACTTC
CDR3 protein: CASSFSGSLEQYF

clone size: once
J gene: TRBJ2-7
V gene: TRBV13
D gene: .
CDR3 DNA: TGTGCCAGCAGCTTAGGCCAATACGAGCAGTACTTC
CDR3 protein: CASSLGQYEQYF

clone size: .
J gene: TRBJ1-1
V gene: TRBV20-1
D gene: .
CDR3 DNA: TGCAGTGCTCTCGACAGGCTGATCGCTTTCTTT
CDR3 protein: CSALDRLIAFF

clone size: .
J gene: TRBJ1-6
V gene: TRBV19
D gene: .
CDR3 DNA: TGTGCCAGTAGTGTGAAAGGAACAGGGAGCTCCTATAATTCACCCCTCCACTTT
CDR3 protein: CASSVKGTGSSYNSPLHF

clone size: .
J gene: TRBJ2-7
V gene: TRBV18
D gene: .
CDR3 DNA: TGTGCCAGCTCACCCATTCGGGGTGAGCAGTACTTC
CDR3 protein: CASSPIRGEQYF

clone size: .
J gene: TRBJ1-5
V gene: TRBV10-2
D gene: .
CDR3 DNA: TGCGCCAGCAGTGAGCGGGCAGGGGTTAGCAATCAGCCCCAGCATTTT
CDR3 protein: CASSERAGVSNQPQHF